These T cell receptor beta chains were read from a single sample in a study of a mutant IDH1 vaccine in newly diagnosed glioma. Data came from immunoSEQ multiplex PCR; TCRdb stores just in-frame clones and leaves some out. Among some 68,000 clones listed, approximately 85% were seen once. Sequences were derived from PBMCs, sampled from a glioma patient treated with radiotherapy, temozolomide or both. Receptors originate from a man aged 50-59 years with glioma. Each CDR3 is given with its conserved first and last residue. The order of the fields is CDR3 protein, J gene, V gene, clone size. Size is stated for part of the rows, as once, few or many counts, or as a class when the clone is expanded.

cdr3_aa: CAWSAAAVEAFF
j_call: TRBJ1-1
v_call: TRBV30
clone_size: -

cdr3_aa: CASSPGTGSSYEQYF
j_call: TRBJ2-7
v_call: TRBV18
clone_size: -

cdr3_aa: CASKGGLGTDTQYF
j_call: TRBJ2-3
v_call: TRBV2
clone_size: once

cdr3_aa: CASRPAGRSYNEQFF
j_call: TRBJ2-1
v_call: TRBV27
clone_size: -

cdr3_aa: CASSPRDPNYGYTF
j_call: TRBJ1-2
v_call: TRBV7-2
clone_size: -

cdr3_aa: CASKIQGPQPQHF
j_call: TRBJ1-5
v_call: TRBV19
clone_size: few

cdr3_aa: CASSILPTLGGSETNEKLFF
j_call: TRBJ1-4
v_call: TRBV19
clone_size: -

cdr3_aa: CASSYSGTGYTYEQYF
j_call: TRBJ2-7
v_call: TRBV6-5
clone_size: -

cdr3_aa: CASRGGTATNEKLFF
j_call: TRBJ1-4
v_call: TRBV5-1
clone_size: -

cdr3_aa: CASSYLANTEAFF
j_call: TRBJ1-1
v_call: TRBV13
clone_size: -

cdr3_aa: CASSVETGATEQYF
j_call: TRBJ2-7
v_call: TRBV9
clone_size: -

cdr3_aa: CATSRDFDGYGYTF
j_call: TRBJ1-2
v_call: TRBV15
clone_size: -

cdr3_aa: CASSLSPEVDYGYTF
j_call: TRBJ1-2
v_call: TRBV5-6
clone_size: -

cdr3_aa: CASSRTSGGNRREQFF
j_call: TRBJ2-1
v_call: TRBV2
clone_size: -

cdr3_aa: CASSVTGTALSYEQYF
j_call: TRBJ2-7
v_call: TRBV9
clone_size: -

cdr3_aa: CASSLTGVNTEAFF
j_call: TRBJ1-1
v_call: TRBV6-1
clone_size: -

cdr3_aa: CASSPGQGSETQYF
j_call: TRBJ2-5
v_call: TRBV5-1
clone_size: -

cdr3_aa: CSVVGAPDYEQYF
j_call: TRBJ2-7
v_call: TRBV29-1
clone_size: -

cdr3_aa: CATSRSDRGGEKLFF
j_call: TRBJ1-4
v_call: TRBV15
clone_size: -

cdr3_aa: CSVEVQDSYEQYF
j_call: TRBJ2-7
v_call: TRBV29-1
clone_size: few

cdr3_aa: CASSLAQGTDEKLFF
j_call: TRBJ1-4
v_call: TRBV7-9
clone_size: -

cdr3_aa: CASSLTKFNYGYTF
j_call: TRBJ1-2
v_call: TRBV6-5
clone_size: once

cdr3_aa: CASSPGAPGPQHF
j_call: TRBJ1-5
v_call: TRBV18
clone_size: -

cdr3_aa: CASSIGGGGEQFF
j_call: TRBJ2-1
v_call: TRBV19
clone_size: few

cdr3_aa: CASSMTTGNQPQHF
j_call: TRBJ1-5
v_call: TRBV19
clone_size: few

cdr3_aa: CSVGRTSAEQETQYF
j_call: TRBJ2-5
v_call: TRBV29-1
clone_size: few

cdr3_aa: CASSQDRAGVGETQYF
j_call: TRBJ2-5
v_call: TRBV4-3
clone_size: once

cdr3_aa: CASSLLNREEKLFF
j_call: TRBJ1-4
v_call: TRBV7-9
clone_size: -

cdr3_aa: CATGTGRSDTIYF
j_call: TRBJ1-3
v_call: TRBV9
clone_size: few

cdr3_aa: CASSLRDREAFF
j_call: TRBJ1-1
v_call: TRBV19
clone_size: few

cdr3_aa: CASSSTTGDSAGELFF
j_call: TRBJ2-2
v_call: TRBV7-6
clone_size: -

cdr3_aa: CASSSQGGVGSEQYF
j_call: TRBJ2-7
v_call: TRBV5-5
clone_size: -

cdr3_aa: CASSYGLRAGELFF
j_call: TRBJ2-2
v_call: TRBV4-3
clone_size: -

cdr3_aa: CASSQRLNTEAFF
j_call: TRBJ1-1
v_call: TRBV4-2
clone_size: -

cdr3_aa: CASSTQGISNQPQHF
j_call: TRBJ1-5
v_call: TRBV19
clone_size: -

cdr3_aa: CATSRGTGQAYGYTF
j_call: TRBJ1-2
v_call: TRBV15
clone_size: -

cdr3_aa: CASSYQGAYEQYF
j_call: TRBJ2-7
v_call: TRBV19
clone_size: once

cdr3_aa: CAWSVSDNNEQFF
j_call: TRBJ2-1
v_call: TRBV30
clone_size: -

cdr3_aa: CASSEGGLSNQPQHF
j_call: TRBJ1-5
v_call: TRBV5-1
clone_size: few

cdr3_aa: CASSKVAGALHSPLHF
j_call: TRBJ1-6
v_call: TRBV21-1
clone_size: -

cdr3_aa: CASRTPGRNTEAFF
j_call: TRBJ1-1
v_call: TRBV6-1
clone_size: -

cdr3_aa: CAFPGGSTDTQYF
j_call: TRBJ2-3
v_call: TRBV30
clone_size: -

cdr3_aa: CASSERRQSGANVLTF
j_call: TRBJ2-6
v_call: TRBV2
clone_size: -

cdr3_aa: CSAREGYEQYF
j_call: TRBJ2-7
v_call: TRBV20-1
clone_size: -

cdr3_aa: CASSLGTGMDTIYF
j_call: TRBJ1-3
v_call: TRBV11-1
clone_size: -

cdr3_aa: CSVSTGPETQYF
j_call: TRBJ2-5
v_call: TRBV29-1
clone_size: -

cdr3_aa: CASSLTMLQGGTGELFF
j_call: TRBJ2-2
v_call: TRBV5-1
clone_size: few

cdr3_aa: CASSSGWNIQYF
j_call: TRBJ2-4
v_call: TRBV7-2
clone_size: -

cdr3_aa: CASSESSGAQAFF
j_call: TRBJ1-1
v_call: TRBV25-1
clone_size: -

cdr3_aa: CASSPGANRGTGELFF
j_call: TRBJ2-2
v_call: TRBV5-4
clone_size: once

cdr3_aa: CATMDSSGNTIYF
j_call: TRBJ1-3
v_call: TRBV10-3
clone_size: -

cdr3_aa: CASSLRQPGAGELFF
j_call: TRBJ2-2
v_call: TRBV14
clone_size: -

cdr3_aa: CASSQPIFPYEQYF
j_call: TRBJ2-7
v_call: TRBV6-5
clone_size: -

cdr3_aa: CASSYNRGNQPQHF
j_call: TRBJ1-5
v_call: TRBV6-5
clone_size: -

cdr3_aa: CAVRVRAFEKLFF
j_call: TRBJ1-4
v_call: TRBV30
clone_size: -

cdr3_aa: CASSQGGRGSYGYTF
j_call: TRBJ1-2
v_call: TRBV4-3
clone_size: -

cdr3_aa: CASSRAAFRHSGYEQYF
j_call: TRBJ2-7
v_call: TRBV7-2
clone_size: -

cdr3_aa: CASSPSGGGNYGYTF
j_call: TRBJ1-2
v_call: TRBV4-3
clone_size: few

cdr3_aa: CASSEGTSGGYNEQFF
j_call: TRBJ2-1
v_call: TRBV6-1
clone_size: -